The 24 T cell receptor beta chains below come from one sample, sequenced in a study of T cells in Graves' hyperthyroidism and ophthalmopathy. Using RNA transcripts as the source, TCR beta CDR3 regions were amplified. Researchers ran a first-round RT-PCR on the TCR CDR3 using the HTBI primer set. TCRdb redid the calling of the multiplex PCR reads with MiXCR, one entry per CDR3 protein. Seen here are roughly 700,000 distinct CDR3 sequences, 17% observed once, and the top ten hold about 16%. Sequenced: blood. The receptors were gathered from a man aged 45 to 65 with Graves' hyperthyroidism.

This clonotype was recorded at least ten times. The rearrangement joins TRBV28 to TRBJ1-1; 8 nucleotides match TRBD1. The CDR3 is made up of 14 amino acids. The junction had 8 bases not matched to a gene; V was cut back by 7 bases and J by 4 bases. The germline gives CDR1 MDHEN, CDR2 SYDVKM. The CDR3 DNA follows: TGTGCCAGCAAGTGGGGGCAGGGGGCCACTGAAGCTTTCTTT. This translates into CASKWGQGATEAFF. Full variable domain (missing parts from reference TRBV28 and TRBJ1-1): DVKVTQSSRYLVKRTGEKVFLECVQDMDHENMFWYRQDPGLGLRLIYFSYDVKMKEKGDIPEGYSVSREKKERFSLILESASTNQTSMYLCASKWGQGATEAFFGQGTRLTVV.

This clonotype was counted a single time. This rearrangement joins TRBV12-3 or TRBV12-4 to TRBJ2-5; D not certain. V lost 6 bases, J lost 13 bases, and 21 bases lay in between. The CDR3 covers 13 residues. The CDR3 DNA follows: TGTGCCAGCAGAACCGAGCCCCAAGAGGCCCGGTACTTC. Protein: CASRTEPQEARYF.

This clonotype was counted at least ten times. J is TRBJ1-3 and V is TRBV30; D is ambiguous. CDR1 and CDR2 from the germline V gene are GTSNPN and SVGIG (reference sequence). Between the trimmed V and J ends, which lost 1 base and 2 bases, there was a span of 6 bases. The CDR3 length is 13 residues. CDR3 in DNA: TGTGCCTGGAGTGCAGGAACTGGAAACACCATATATTTT. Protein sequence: CAWSAGTGNTIYF.

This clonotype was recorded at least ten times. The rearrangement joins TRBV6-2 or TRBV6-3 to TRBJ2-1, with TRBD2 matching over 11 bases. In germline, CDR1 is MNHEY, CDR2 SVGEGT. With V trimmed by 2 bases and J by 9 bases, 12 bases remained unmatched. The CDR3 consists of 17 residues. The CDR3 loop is CASSYPTLAGAQLEQFF. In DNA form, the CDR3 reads TGTGCCAGCAGTTACCCGACACTAGCGGGAGCCCAACTTGAGCAGTTCTTC.

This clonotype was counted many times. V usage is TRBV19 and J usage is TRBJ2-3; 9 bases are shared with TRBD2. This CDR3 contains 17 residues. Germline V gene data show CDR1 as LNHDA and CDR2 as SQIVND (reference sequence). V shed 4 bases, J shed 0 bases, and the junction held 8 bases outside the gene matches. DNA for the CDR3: TGTGCCAGTAGTACGAGCGGGAGGAGCCTTAGCACAGATACGCAGTATTTT. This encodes CASSTSGRSLSTDTQYF.

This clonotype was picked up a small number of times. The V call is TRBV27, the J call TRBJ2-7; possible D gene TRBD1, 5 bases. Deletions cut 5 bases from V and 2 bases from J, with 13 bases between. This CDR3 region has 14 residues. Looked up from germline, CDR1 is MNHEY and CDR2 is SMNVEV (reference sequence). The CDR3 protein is CASSPLDRPYEQYF. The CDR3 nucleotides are TGTGCCAGCAGTCCTCTAGACAGACCCTACGAGCAGTACTTC.

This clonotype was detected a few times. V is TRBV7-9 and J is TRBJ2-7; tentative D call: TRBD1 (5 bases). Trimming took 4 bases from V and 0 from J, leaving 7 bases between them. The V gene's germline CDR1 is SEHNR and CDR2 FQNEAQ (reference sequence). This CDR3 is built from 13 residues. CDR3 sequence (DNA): TGTGCCAGCAGCTGGGGCACCTCCTACGAGCAGTACTTC. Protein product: CASSWGTSYEQYF.

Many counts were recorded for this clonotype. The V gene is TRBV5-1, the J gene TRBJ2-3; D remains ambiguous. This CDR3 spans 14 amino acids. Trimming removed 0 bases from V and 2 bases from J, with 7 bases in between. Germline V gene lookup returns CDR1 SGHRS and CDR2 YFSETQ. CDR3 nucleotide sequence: TGCGCCAGCAGCTTGGAACACCCCACAGATACGCAGTATTTT. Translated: CASSLEHPTDTQYF.

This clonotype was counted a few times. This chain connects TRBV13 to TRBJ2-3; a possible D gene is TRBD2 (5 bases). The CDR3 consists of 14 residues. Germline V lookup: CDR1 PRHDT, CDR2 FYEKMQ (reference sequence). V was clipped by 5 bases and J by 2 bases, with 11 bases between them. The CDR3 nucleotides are TGTGCCAGCAGCCCCCGGGAATACACAGATACGCAGTATTTT. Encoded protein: CASSPREYTDTQYF.

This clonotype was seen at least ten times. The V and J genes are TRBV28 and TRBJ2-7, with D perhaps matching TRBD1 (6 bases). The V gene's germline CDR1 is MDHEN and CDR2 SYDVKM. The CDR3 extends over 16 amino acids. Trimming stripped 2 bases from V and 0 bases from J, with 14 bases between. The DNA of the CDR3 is TGTGCCAGCAGTTTACCAATCGACAGGTTCTCCTACGAGCAGTACTTC. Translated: CASSLPIDRFSYEQYF.

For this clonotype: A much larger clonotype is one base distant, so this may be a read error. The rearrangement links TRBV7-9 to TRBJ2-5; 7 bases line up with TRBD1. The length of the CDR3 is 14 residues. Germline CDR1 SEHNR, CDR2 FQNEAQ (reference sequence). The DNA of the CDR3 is TGTACCAGCAGCTTCTCGTCAGGGGGAGAGACCCAGTACTTC. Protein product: CTSSFSSGGETQYF.

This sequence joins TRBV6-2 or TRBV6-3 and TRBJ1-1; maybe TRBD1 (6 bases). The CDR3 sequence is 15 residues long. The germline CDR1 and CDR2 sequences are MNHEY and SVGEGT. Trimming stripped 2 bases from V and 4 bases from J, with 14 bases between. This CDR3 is CASSYDDRSRTEAFF. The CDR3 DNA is TGTGCCAGCAGTTACGATGACAGGTCCCGCACTGAAGCTTTCTTT.

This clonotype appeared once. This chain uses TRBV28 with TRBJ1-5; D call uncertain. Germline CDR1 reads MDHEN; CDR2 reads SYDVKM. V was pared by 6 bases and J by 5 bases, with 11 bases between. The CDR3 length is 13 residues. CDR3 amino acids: CASSYTGDQPQHF. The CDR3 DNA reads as TGTGCCAGCAGCTATACGGGAGATCAGCCCCAGCATTTT.

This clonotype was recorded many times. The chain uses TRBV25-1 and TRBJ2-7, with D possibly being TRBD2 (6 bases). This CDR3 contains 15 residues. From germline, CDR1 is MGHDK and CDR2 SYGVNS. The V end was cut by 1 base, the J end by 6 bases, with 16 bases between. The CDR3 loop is CASSELKWYGSEQYF. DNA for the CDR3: TGTGCCAGCAGTGAATTAAAATGGTACGGGAGCGAGCAGTACTTC.

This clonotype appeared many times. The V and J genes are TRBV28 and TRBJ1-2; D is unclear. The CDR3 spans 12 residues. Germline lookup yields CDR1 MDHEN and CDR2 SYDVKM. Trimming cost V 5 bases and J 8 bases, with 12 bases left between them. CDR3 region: CASSTNHVGYTF. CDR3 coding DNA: TGTGCCAGCAGTACGAACCATGTGGGCTACACCTTC.

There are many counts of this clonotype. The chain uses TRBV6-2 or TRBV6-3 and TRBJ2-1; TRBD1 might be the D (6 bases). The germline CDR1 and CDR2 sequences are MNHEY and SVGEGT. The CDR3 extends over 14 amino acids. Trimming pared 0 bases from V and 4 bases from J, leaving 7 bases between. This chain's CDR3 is CASSYSDRYNEQFF. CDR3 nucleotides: TGTGCCAGCAGTTACTCGGACAGATACAATGAGCAGTTCTTC.

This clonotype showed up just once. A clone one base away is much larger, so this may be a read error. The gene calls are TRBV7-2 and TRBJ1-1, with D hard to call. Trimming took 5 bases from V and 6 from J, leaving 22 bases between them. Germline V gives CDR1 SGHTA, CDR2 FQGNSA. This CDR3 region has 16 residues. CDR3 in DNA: TGTGCCAGCAGCGAAACAGAGGGCAGTGGATACCCTGAAGCTTTCTTT. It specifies CASSETEGSGYPEAFF.

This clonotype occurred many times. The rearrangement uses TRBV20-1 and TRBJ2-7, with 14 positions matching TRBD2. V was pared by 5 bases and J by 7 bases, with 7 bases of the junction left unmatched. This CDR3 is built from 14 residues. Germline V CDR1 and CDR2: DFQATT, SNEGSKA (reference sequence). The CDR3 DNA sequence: TGCAGTGCTGCGGGACTAGCGGGAGCAGGAGAGCAGTACTTC. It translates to CSAAGLAGAGEQYF.

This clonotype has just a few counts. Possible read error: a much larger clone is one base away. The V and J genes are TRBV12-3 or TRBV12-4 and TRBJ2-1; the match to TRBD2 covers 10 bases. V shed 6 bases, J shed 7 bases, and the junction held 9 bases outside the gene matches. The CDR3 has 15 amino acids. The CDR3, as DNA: TGTGCCAGCAGAGACCTAGCGGGAGCTAGGAATGAGCAGTTCTTC. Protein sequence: CASRDLAGARNEQFF.

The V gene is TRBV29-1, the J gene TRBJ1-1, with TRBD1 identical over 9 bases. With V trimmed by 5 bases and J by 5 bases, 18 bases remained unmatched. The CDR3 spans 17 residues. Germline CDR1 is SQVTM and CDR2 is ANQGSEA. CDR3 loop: CSVIPATGGVIGTEAFF. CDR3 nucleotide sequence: TGCAGCGTTATCCCGGCAACAGGGGGCGTTATTGGGACTGAAGCTTTCTTT.

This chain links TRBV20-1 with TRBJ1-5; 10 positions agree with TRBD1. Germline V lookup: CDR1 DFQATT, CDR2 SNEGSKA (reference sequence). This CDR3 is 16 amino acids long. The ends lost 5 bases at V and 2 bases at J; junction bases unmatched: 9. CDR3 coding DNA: TGCAGTGCTTTAGACAGGGGGCTAGCGGGCAATCAGCCCCAGCATTTT. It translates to CSALDRGLAGNQPQHF.

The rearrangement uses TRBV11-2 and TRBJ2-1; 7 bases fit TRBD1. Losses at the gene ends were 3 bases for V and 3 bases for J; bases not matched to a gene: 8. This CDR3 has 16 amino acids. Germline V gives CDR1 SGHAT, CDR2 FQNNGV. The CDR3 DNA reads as TGTGCCAGCAGCTTCCTGACAGGGAGTTACTACAATGAGCAGTTCTTC. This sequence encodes CASSFLTGSYYNEQFF.

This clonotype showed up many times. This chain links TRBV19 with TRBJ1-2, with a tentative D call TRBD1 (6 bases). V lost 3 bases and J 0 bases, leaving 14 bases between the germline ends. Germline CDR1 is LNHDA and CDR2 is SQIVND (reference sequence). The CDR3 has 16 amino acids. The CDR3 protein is CASSMRDRRTNYGYTF. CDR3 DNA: TGTGCCAGTAGTATGCGTGACAGGCGTACTAACTATGGCTACACCTTC.

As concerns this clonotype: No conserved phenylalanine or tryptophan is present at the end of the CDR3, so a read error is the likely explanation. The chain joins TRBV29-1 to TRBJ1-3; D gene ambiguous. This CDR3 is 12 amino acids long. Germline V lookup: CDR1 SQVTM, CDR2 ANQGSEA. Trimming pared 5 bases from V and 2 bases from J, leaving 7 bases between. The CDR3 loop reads CSVQEAGNTIYS. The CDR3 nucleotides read TGCAGCGTTCAGGAGGCTGGAAACACCATATATTCT.